The TCR beta chain described here comes from a study of PD-L1 blockade in urothelial cancer. This sample's time point: pretreatment peripheral blood. Germline V lookup: CDR1 MNHEY, CDR2 SMNVEV (reference sequence). The V and J ends lost 5 bases and 9 bases respectively, with 17 bases between them. This CDR3 spans 14 amino acids. Sequencing used immunoSEQ multiplex PCR; TCRdb keeps in-frame clones, though not all of them. The sample includes about 50,000 clones, roughly 78% of them seen just once. The sequences come from PBMCs, collected around atezolizumab (anti-PD-L1) treatment. The source is a man aged 70-80 years with urothelial cancer. This chain links TRBV27 with TRBJ2-1, with a weak D call TRBD2 (6 bases). The CDR3 here is CASSQTDRDFEQFF. The CDR3 DNA reads as TGTGCCAGCAGTCAGACAGACCGGGACTTTGAGCAGTTCTTC.